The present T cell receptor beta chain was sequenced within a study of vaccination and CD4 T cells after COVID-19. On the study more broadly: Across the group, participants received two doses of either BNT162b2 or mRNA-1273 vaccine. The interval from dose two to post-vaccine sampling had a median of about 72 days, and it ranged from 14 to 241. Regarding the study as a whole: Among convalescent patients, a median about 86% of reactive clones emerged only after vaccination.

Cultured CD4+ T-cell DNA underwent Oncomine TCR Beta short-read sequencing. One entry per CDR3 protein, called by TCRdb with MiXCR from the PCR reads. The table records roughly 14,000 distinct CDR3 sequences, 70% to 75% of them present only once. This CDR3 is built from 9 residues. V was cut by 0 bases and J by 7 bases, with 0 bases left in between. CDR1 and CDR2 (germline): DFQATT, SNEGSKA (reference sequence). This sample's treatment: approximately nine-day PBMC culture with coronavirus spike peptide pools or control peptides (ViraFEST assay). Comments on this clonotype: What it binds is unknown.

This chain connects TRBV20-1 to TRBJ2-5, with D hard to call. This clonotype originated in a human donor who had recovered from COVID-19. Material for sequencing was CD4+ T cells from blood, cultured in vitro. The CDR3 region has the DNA TGCAGTGCTAGAGAGACCCAGTACTTC. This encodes CSARETQYF.